These T cell receptor beta chains were read from a single sample in a study of blood T cell repertoires in COVID-19. The table came from immunoSEQ multiplex PCR; TCRdb's copy has only in-frame clones and leaves some out. The repertoire has about 83,000 clones, more than 75% of them found once; the top ten carry about 8%. Sequencing was done on a sample of peripheral blood. Receptors originate from a man aged 45 to 65 with active COVID-19. Each CDR3 is given with its conserved first and last residue. A D gene is named only where the DNA matches it firmly. Size values are once, few and many counts, or a class for expanded clones, and some rows have none.

j_call v_call clone_size d_call cdr3_aa cdr3_nt
TRBJ2-1 TRBV7-8 . . CASRFGESSYNEQFF TGTGCCAGCAGATTCGGAGAAAGCTCCTACAATGAGCAGTTCTTC
TRBJ2-7 TRBV10-3 . TRBD2 CAISESVAAPGGEQYF TGTGCCATCAGTGAGTCGGTAGCGGCCCCGGGGGGGGAGCAGTACTTC
TRBJ2-7 TRBV7-9 few . CASSSQGNANEQYF TGTGCCAGCAGCTCACAGGGTAATGCGAACGAGCAGTACTTC
TRBJ1-2 TRBV3-1/TRBV3-2 . . CASSQKGGYGYTF TGTGCCAGCAGCCAAAAGGGAGGATATGGCTACACCTTC
TRBJ2-7 TRBV27 . TRBD2 CASKPSGATLYEQYF TGTGCCAGCAAGCCTAGCGGAGCGACCCTCTACGAGCAGTACTTC
TRBJ1-2 TRBV7-2 once . CASSPPSRPNYGYTF TGTGCCAGCAGCCCTCCTAGCCGTCCTAACTATGGCTACACCTTC
TRBJ1-6 TRBV21-1 . . CTARDRGNSPLHF TGTACAGCCAGGGACAGGGGTAATTCACCCCTCCACTTT
TRBJ2-7 TRBV4-3 . TRBD1 CASSQDLNRGSYEQYF TGCGCCAGCAGCCAAGATTTAAACAGGGGATCCTACGAGCAGTACTTC
TRBJ2-1 TRBV6-2/TRBV6-3 . . CASSPTSNEQFF TGTGCCAGCAGTCCAACTAGCAATGAGCAGTTCTTC
TRBJ1-6 TRBV7-3 . . CASSSQGSGSPLHF TGTGCCAGCAGCTCCCAGGGGTCCGGTTCACCCCTCCACTTT
TRBJ1-6 TRBV7-2 . . CASSLRDSRNSPLHF TGTGCCAGCAGCTTACGAGACTCTCGGAATTCACCCCTCCACTTT
TRBJ2-3 TRBV7-9 . TRBD1 CASSVGTGGVDTQYF TGTGCCAGCAGCGTCGGGACAGGTGGTGTAGATACGCAGTATTTT
TRBJ2-5 TRBV29-1 . . CTVSGVESGETQYF TGCACCGTGTCGGGGGTCGAGTCGGGAGAGACCCAGTACTTC
TRBJ2-1 TRBV12-3/TRBV12-4 . TRBD1 CASSYDRAEQFF TGTGCCAGCAGCTACGACAGGGCTGAGCAGTTCTTC
TRBJ1-6 TRBV18 . . CASSPRDGRRNSPLHF TGTGCCAGCTCACCCCGGGACGGGAGGCGTAATTCACCCCTCCACTTT
TRBJ2-7 TRBV6-5 . TRBD2 CASSYSPGGGFEQYF TGTGCCAGCAGTTACTCGCCGGGAGGGGGTTTCGAGCAGTACTTC